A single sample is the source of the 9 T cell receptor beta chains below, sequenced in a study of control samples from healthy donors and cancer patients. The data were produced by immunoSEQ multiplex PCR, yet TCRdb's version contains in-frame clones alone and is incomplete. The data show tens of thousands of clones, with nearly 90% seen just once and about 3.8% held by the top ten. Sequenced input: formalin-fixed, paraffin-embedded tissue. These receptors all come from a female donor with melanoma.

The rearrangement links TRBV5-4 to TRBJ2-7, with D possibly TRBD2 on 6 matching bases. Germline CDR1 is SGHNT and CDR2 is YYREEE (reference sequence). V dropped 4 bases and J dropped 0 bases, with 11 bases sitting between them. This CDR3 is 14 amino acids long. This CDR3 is CASSRDSSSYEQYF. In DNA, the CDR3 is TGTGCCAGCAGCCGGGACTCGAGCTCCTACGAGCAGTACTTC. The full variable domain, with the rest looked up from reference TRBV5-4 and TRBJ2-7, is ETGVTQSPTHLIKTRGQQVTLRCSSQSGHNTVSWYQQALGQGPQFIFQYYREEENGRGNFPPRFSGLQFPNYSSELNVNALELDDSALYLCASSRDSSSYEQYFGPGTRLTVT.

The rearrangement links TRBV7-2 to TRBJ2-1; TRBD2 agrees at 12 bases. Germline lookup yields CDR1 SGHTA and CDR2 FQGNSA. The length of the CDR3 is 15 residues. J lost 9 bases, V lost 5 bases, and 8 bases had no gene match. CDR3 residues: CASSQRASGRVEQFF. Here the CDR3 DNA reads TGTGCCAGCAGCCAGCGGGCTAGCGGGAGGGTTGAGCAGTTCTTC.

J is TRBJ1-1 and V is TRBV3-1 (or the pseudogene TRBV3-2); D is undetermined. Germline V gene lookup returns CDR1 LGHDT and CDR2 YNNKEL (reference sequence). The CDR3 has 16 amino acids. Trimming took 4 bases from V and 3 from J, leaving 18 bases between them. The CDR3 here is CASSRRERYKHTEAFF. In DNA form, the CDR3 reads TGTGCCAGCAGCCGCCGGGAGCGGTATAAACACACTGAAGCTTTCTTT.

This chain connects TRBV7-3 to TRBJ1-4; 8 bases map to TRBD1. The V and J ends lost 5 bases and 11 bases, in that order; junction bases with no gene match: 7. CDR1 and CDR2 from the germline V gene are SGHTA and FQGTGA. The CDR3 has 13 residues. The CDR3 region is CASSNGQGGKLFF. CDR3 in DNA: TGTGCCAGCAGCAACGGACAGGGAGGGAAACTGTTTTTT. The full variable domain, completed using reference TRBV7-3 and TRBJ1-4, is GAGVSQTPSNKVTEKGKYVELRCDPISGHTALYWYRQSLGQGPEFLIYFQGTGAADDSGLPNDRFFAVRPEGSVSTLKIQRTERGDSAVYLCASSNGQGGKLFFGSGTQLSVL.

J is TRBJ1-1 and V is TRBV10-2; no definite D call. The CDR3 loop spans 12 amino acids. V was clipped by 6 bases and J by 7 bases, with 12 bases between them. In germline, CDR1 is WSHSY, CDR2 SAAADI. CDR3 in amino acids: CASSLRESEAFF. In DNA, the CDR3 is TGCGCCAGCAGCCTCCGGGAGAGTGAAGCTTTCTTT.

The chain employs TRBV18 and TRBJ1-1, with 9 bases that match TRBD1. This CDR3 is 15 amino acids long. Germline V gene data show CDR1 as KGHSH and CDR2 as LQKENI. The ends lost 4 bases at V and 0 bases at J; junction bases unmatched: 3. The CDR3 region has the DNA TGTGCCAGCTCACAGACAGGGGGTTTGAACACTGAAGCTTTCTTT. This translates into CASSQTGGLNTEAFF.

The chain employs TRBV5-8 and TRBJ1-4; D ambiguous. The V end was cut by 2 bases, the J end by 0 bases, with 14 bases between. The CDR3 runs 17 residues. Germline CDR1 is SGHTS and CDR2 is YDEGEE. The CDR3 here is CASSLIFRRATNEKLFF. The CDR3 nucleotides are TGTGCCAGCAGCTTAATCTTCCGCCGTGCAACTAATGAAAAACTGTTTTTT.

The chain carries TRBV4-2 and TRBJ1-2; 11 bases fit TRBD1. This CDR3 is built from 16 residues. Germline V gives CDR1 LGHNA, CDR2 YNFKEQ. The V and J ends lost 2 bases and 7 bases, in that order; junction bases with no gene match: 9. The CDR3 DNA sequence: TGTGCCAGCAGCCAACCCCAGGACAGGGGGCTAGGTGGCTACACCTTC. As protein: CASSQPQDRGLGGYTF.

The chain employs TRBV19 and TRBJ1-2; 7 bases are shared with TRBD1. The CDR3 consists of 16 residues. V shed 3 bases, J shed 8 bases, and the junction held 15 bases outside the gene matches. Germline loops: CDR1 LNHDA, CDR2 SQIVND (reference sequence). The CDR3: CASSIKGDSYTMGYTF. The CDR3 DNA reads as TGTGCCAGTAGTATTAAGGGGGACAGCTATACTATGGGCTACACCTTC.